The TCR beta chain described here comes from a study of T cells in Graves' hyperthyroidism and ophthalmopathy (dated by TCRdb to 2018 to 2020). General notes on the study: Peripheral blood samples were taken at the time of initial diagnosis, prior to any treatment. Whether ophthalmopathy could be predicted prospectively was tested in an independent validation cohort made up of some 20 hyperthyroidism patients plus 17 patients who later progressed to ophthalmopathy. TCR V-J signatures able to tell the groups apart were searched for in a discovery cohort of 95 to 100 patients, of whom fewer than 45 had Graves' ophthalmopathy and roughly 59 had stable Graves' hyperthyroidism. For training and testing, the roughly 100 patients in the discovery cohort were randomly divided in a 7:3 ratio. After sampling, hyperthyroidism patients received methimazole starting at 30 mg daily, and ophthalmopathy patients received high-dose intravenous methylprednisolone. The paper reports TCR Vbeta CDR3 sequencing of over 120 peripheral blood samples: approximately 43 ophthalmopathy, fewer than 85 hyperthyroidism and around 17 progressor patients. In addition, the study compared T-cell repertoires in thyroid tissue and in blood from roughly six Graves' hyperthyroidism patients. Study-level results and caveats: No statistical method was used to fix the sample size in advance, and group allocation was not hidden from the investigators. Blood samples also contained most of the expanded thyroid clonotypes (frequency above 0.001), which suggests that blood repertoires may reflect thyroid immune responses. In validation, the model predicted progression to ophthalmopathy a median of about 6 months before onset, with approximately 71% sensitivity and around 76% specificity. In cross-validation, a model built on a 13 V-J signature told ophthalmopathy apart from stable hyperthyroidism with 85% to 90% sensitivity and 81% to 82% specificity, and in testing the same model reached 80%/75%.

Germline trimming amounts to 0 bases on V and 0 bases on J, with 0 as the count of junction bases outside the gene matches. Looking up the germline V gene yields CDR1 SNHLY and CDR2 FYNNEI. Inclusive of the bounding cysteine and phenylalanine, the CDR3 is 15 residues long. The CDR3 DNA has 45 bases and is translated from base 1. This clonotype was counted many times. What this receptor recognizes is not known. No much larger clone is present one base from it, and per-base qualities are unavailable. The TCR beta CDR3 regions were amplified from the RNA transcripts. A first-round RT-PCR of the TCR CDR3 used the HTBI primer set with the Qiagen OneStep RT-PCR kit. A second multiplex PCR round built the libraries, followed by size selection and purification. The libraries were sequenced on an Illumina HiSeq2000 using paired-end 100 bp reads. The study's processing was this. SOAPnuke was used to process the raw data, removing reads that contained adapters or uncalled bases, had a mean Phred below 15, or lacked an exact match to the constant primer or identifier. COPE v1.2.5 was used to merge high-quality paired reads, and clonotypes were defined as unique nucleotide sequences. MiTCR v1.1 was used to align clonotypes to the IMGT TRBV, TRBD and TRBJ reference segments. Analysis was restricted to V-J combinations with a frequency above 0.0001, which covered about 99% of repertoires. A TCS score was defined as the ratio between F50 (clonal expansion) and ExV (chaos), using BLOSUM62-based TCRdist between CDR3 peptides within each V-J. Welch's t-statistics and random forest reduced roughly 540 V-J features to fewer than 15, which were used in a naive Bayes classifier (R e1071). TCRdb reworked the public reads: Q25 trimming with fastp, MiXCR clone assembly, productive beta chains retained. Rows are combined by CDR3 protein, so each entry shows the most common genes and DNA. TCRdb's processing, not the study's, gives the V and J calls here. This sample has 500,000 to 650,000 distinct CDR3 sequences in its table, and roughly 21% of those were observed once. The biggest ten clones account for roughly 44% of the sample.

Moderately to severely active disease, a Clinical Activity Score of at least 3, a NOSPECS grade of at least 4, and a duration under 3 months were present in ophthalmopathy patients. The study excluded patients with uncontrolled infections, other autoimmune diseases, pregnancy or lactation. Diagnoses were established on the basis of clinical symptoms, serum thyroxine and TRAb, thyroid ultrasound, and orbital computed tomography. PBMCs were isolated from 10 ml of fresh peripheral blood by Ficoll-Paque density gradient centrifugation. Total RNA was extracted using Trizol reagent, and RNA quality was assessed on an Agilent 2100 Bioanalyzer.

Sequencing was carried out using blood. The TCR sequence derives from a man aged 35-49 years with Graves' ophthalmopathy. The receptor chain draws on TRBV2 and TRBJ2-3, with 7 bases in between that match TRBD2. The CDR3 corresponds to CASSEAGGSTDTQYF. The DNA is TGTGCCAGCAGTGAAGCGGGAGGGAGCACAGATACGCAGTATTTT.